This T cell receptor beta chain came from a study of blood T cell repertoires in COVID-19. For the study at large: Samples of COVID-19 (acute and convalescent) were obtained from the United States, Italy and Spain. T cells, B-cell-depleted T cells, or PBMCs supplied cDNA or gDNA.

Seattle researchers signed up patients amid active infection and tracked them longitudinally. The germline CDR1 and CDR2 sequences are KGHSH and LQKENI. Deletions cut 3 bases from V and 10 bases from J, with 13 bases between. CDR3 length: 14 amino acids. In the original processing: Scientists estimated how many nucleated cells there were by amplifying reference gene primers. Generated by immunoSEQ multiplex PCR, the TCRdb table keeps only in-frame clones and is missing some. V and J calls and clone size follow that table, whereas D and trimming were derived from the DNA. The data contain a few hundred thousand clones, around 90% of them singletons.

The gene calls are TRBV18 and TRBJ1-6; D gene unclear. Sample: peripheral blood. The receptor's source is a woman aged 45-59 years with COVID-19, enrolled during active disease. CDR3 bases: TGTGCCAGCTCACCCCGGGAGGGAAGGTCACCCCTCCACTTT. It specifies CASSPREGRSPLHF.